One sample yielded the 25 T cell receptor beta chains listed below, sequenced in a study of regulatory T cells in long-lasting Graves disease. To make TCR beta libraries, researchers used iRepertoire HTBI primers and Arm-PCR of CDR3 regions. Each CDR3 protein gets one entry after TCRdb re-called the multiplex PCR reads with MiXCR. The table lists about 540,000 distinct CDR3 sequences, approximately 13% of them singletons, with about 9.1% in the top ten. Time point: newly diagnosed GD, antithyroid drugs for less than 3 months. RNA extracted from PBMCs served as the sequencing template. This same sample was also taken into another study, of T cells in Graves' hyperthyroidism and ophthalmopathy.

The source was peripheral blood mononuclear cells (PBMCs), collected at new diagnosis, from a patient treated with antithyroid drugs. The receptor source for this set is a man aged 25 to 40 with Graves disease.

This clonotype occurred many times. This chain links TRBV6-1 with TRBJ2-2; a weak D match, TRBD2 (6 bases). This CDR3 spans 12 amino acids. From germline, CDR1 is MNHNS and CDR2 SASEGT. V lost 10 bases and J 5 bases, leaving 11 bases between the germline ends. CDR3 sequence reads: CATSRGTGELFF. The CDR3 DNA sequence: TGTGCCACCTCACGGGGGACCGGGGAGCTGTTTTTT.

This clonotype was observed many times. The chain combines TRBV18 with TRBJ2-3, with 10 bases aligning to TRBD2. CDR3 length: 16 residues. V trimming: 1 base; J trimming: 0 bases; junction bases outside the gene matches: 1. Germline CDR1 is KGHSH and CDR2 is LQKENI. CDR3 nucleotides: TGTGCCAGCTCACCACAAGCGGGAGGGAGCACAGATACGCAGTATTTT. It translates to CASSPQAGGSTDTQYF. Full variable domain (rest looked up from reference TRBV18 and TRBJ2-3): NAGVMQNPRHLVRRRGQEARLRCSPMKGHSHVYWYRQLPEEGLKFMVYLQKENIIDESGMPKERFSAEFPKEGPSILRIQQVVRGDSAAYFCASSPQAGGSTDTQYFGPGTRLTVL.

A few counts support this clonotype. The chain links TRBV6-1 to TRBJ2-3, with D hard to call. The ends were cut back, 10 bases at V and 3 bases at J, with 5 bases in the middle. CDR3 length: 10 residues. Germline V CDR1 and CDR2: MNHNS, SASEGT. The CDR3 region has the DNA TGTGCCACTTTAACAGATACGCAGTATTTT. It specifies CATLTDTQYF.

The table lists this clonotype with many counts. This chain joins TRBV30 and TRBJ1-4; D ambiguous. The CDR3 spans 14 residues. V was shortened by 1 base and J by 5 bases, with 11 bases between the two germline ends. CDR1 and CDR2 from the germline V gene are GTSNPN and SVGIG (reference sequence). The CDR3 sequence: CAWSGRLTNEKLFF. The CDR3 coding sequence is TGTGCCTGGAGTGGACGCCTTACCAATGAAAAACTGTTTTTT.

In this sample, this clonotype turned up many times. The chain is built from TRBV12-3 or TRBV12-4 and TRBJ2-3; D unresolved. Trimming took off 6 bases at V and 2 bases at J, with 9 bases between the two ends. The CDR3 length is 13 residues. As DNA, the CDR3 is TGTGCCAGCAGCGGGTCTCTCACAGATACGCAGTATTTT. Its protein is CASSGSLTDTQYF.

This clonotype has a handful of counts. This chain links TRBV5-4 with TRBJ2-5; possibly TRBD2 for D (6 bases). The V gene lost 3 bases and the J gene lost 5 bases, with 14 bases spanning the gap. The CDR3 is 14 residues long. Germline V lookup: CDR1 SGHNT, CDR2 YYREEE (reference sequence). Written as DNA, the CDR3 is TGTGCCAGCAGCTCGCCCGGGAGAAAGGAGACCCAGTACTTC. Amino acid sequence: CASSSPGRKETQYF.

This clonotype was seen at least ten times. The chain combines TRBV12-3 or TRBV12-4 with TRBJ2-2; 7 bases agree with TRBD2. V lost 3 bases and J lost 8; bases outside the gene matches: 15. CDR3 size: 17 residues. The CDR3: CASSLMVGGSYKGELFF. DNA of the CDR3: TGTGCCAGCAGTTTGATGGTCGGCGGGAGTTATAAAGGGGAGCTGTTTTTT.

This clonotype came up a few times. This chain uses TRBV3-1 with TRBJ2-2; D possibly corresponds to TRBD2 (5 bases). There are 15 residues in the CDR3. Trimming took 1 base from V and 4 from J, leaving 10 bases between them. Germline CDR1 and CDR2: LGHDT and YNNKEL (reference sequence). CDR3 residues: CASSQGRTSTGELFF. The DNA for the CDR3 is TGTGCCAGCAGCCAAGGGCGCACTAGCACCGGGGAGCTGTTTTTT.

The chain carries TRBV10-2 and TRBJ1-1; D is unclear. Germline-derived CDR1 and CDR2 are WSHSY and SAAADI. The ends were cut back, 8 bases at V and 3 bases at J, with 7 bases in the middle. The CDR3 is 11 residues long. CDR3: CASLRDTEAFF. In DNA, the CDR3 is TGCGCCAGCCTCCGAGACACTGAAGCTTTCTTT.

Many counts were recorded for this clonotype. This chain links TRBV18 with TRBJ2-5; D not certain. Germline CDR1 and CDR2: KGHSH and LQKENI. The germline V and J ends were trimmed by 3 bases and 1 base, with 3 bases remaining between them. The length of the CDR3 is 12 residues. The CDR3 region is CASSPSQETQYF. CDR3 nucleotide sequence: TGTGCCAGCTCACCTTCCCAAGAGACCCAGTACTTC.

This chain links TRBV29-1 with TRBJ2-7, with 14 nucleotides matching TRBD2. Germline CDR1 SQVTM, CDR2 ANQGSEA. V shed 6 bases, J shed 2 bases, and the junction held 0 bases outside the gene matches. CDR3 size: 13 residues. The CDR3 spells CSVTSGRAYEQYF. In DNA, the CDR3 is TGCAGCGTGACTAGCGGGAGGGCCTACGAGCAGTACTTC.

This clonotype was counted a few times. The rearrangement uses TRBV4-2 and TRBJ1-3; TRBD1 agrees at 7 bases. V shed 4 bases and J 2 bases; nucleotides not matched to a gene: 8. This CDR3 contains 16 residues. The germline CDR1 and CDR2 sequences are LGHNA and YNFKEQ. In DNA, the CDR3 is TGTGCCAGCAGCCTCGCCGAACAGGGGCCTGGAAACACCATATATTTT. This translates into CASSLAEQGPGNTIYF.

This clonotype appeared many times. V and J are TRBV6-5 and TRBJ2-1; D perhaps matches TRBD2 (6 bases). CDR1 is MNHEY, CDR2 SVGAGI, per germline. V gave up 2 bases and J gave up 10 bases, with 15 bases separating them. The CDR3 sequence is 14 residues long. The CDR3 nucleotides read TGTGCCAGCAGTTACCGGGACTCACGTGAGGAGCAGTTCTTC. Translation: CASSYRDSREEQFF.

About this clonotype itself: With a much larger clone just one base away, this may be a read error. V is TRBV29-1 and J is TRBJ1-1; D uncertain. This CDR3 contains 8 residues. Germline V lookup: CDR1 SQVTM, CDR2 ANQGSEA. The CDR3 region has the DNA TGCAACGTTGAAAAAGCTTTCTTT. Translation gives CNVEKAFF.

This clonotype was found many times. The genes are TRBV7-2 and TRBJ2-5; the match to TRBD2 covers 13 bases. Germline-derived CDR1 and CDR2 are SGHTA and FQGNSA. CDR3 length: 17 residues. J gave up 4 bases and V 5 bases, and 10 bases lay outside the gene matches. CDR3 residues: CASSMRTSGRGGETQYF. CDR3 DNA: TGTGCCAGCAGCATGAGGACTAGCGGGAGAGGAGGAGAGACCCAGTACTTC.

This clonotype showed up just a few times. Given a much more abundant clone one base away, this may be a read error. The V gene is TRBV27, the J gene TRBJ2-3; no clear D gene. V lost 2 bases and J lost 2, with 5 bases in between. The CDR3 has 13 residues. The germline CDR1 and CDR2 sequences are MNHEY and SMNVEV (reference sequence). CDR3 sequence (DNA): TGTGCCAGCAGTTTAACTAACACAGATACGCAGTATTTT. Translating gives CASSLTNTDTQYF.

This clonotype was counted at least ten times. A read error may account for a junction end that differs from germline. This chain links TRBV28 with TRBJ2-7; D not certain. Germline CDR1 MDHEN, CDR2 SYDVKM. The CDR3 is 13 residues long. In nucleotides, the CDR3 is TGTGCCAACAGTTTATGGCCCAGCTACGAGCAGTACTTC. Protein product: CANSLWPSYEQYF.

This clonotype was detected only a few times. V usage is TRBV19 and J usage is TRBJ1-5; D perhaps matches TRBD1 (5 bases). The germline V gene encodes CDR1 LNHDA and CDR2 SQIVND (reference sequence). The ends were cut back, 0 bases at V and 7 bases at J, with 28 bases in the middle. CDR3 length equals 20 residues. The CDR3 DNA reads TGTGCCAGTAGTATAGATCCCTACTACACCGGGGACGGGGGAAAACAGCCCCAGCATTTT. Protein product: CASSIDPYYTGDGGKQPQHF.

Ten or more counts support this clonotype. The V call is TRBV12-3 or TRBV12-4, the J call TRBJ1-4; TRBD1 agrees at 7 bases. The CDR3 has 14 amino acids. J gave up 8 bases and V 4 bases, and 7 bases lay outside the gene matches. This CDR3 is CASSYPGTAEKLFF. In DNA, the CDR3 is TGTGCCAGCAGTTACCCCGGGACAGCCGAAAAACTGTTTTTT.

This clonotype was seen at least ten times. The J gene is TRBJ2-7, the V gene TRBV28; D possibly corresponds to TRBD2 (5 bases). Trimming removed 8 bases from V and 5 bases from J, with 16 bases in between. The CDR3 is 13 amino acids. The germline V gene has CDR1 MDHEN and CDR2 SYDVKM. CDR3 sequence: CASPSPFGNEQYF. The DNA for the CDR3 is TGTGCCAGCCCCTCTCCTTTCGGGAACGAGCAGTACTTC.

This clonotype was counted many times. The rearrangement joins TRBV6-1 to TRBJ2-5; D is unclear. Germline CDR1 is MNHNS and CDR2 is SASEGT. The CDR3 sequence is 11 residues long. Trimming pared 6 bases from V and 7 bases from J, leaving 9 bases between. CDR3 in amino acids: CASSNAPTQYF. The CDR3 DNA follows: TGTGCCAGCAGCAATGCGCCGACCCAGTACTTC.

V and J are TRBV20-1 and TRBJ1-3; a weak D match, TRBD1 (6 bases). Germline values: CDR1 DFQATT, CDR2 SNEGSKA (reference sequence). Trimming took 5 bases from V and 0 from J, leaving 17 bases between them. The CDR3 consists of 16 residues. The CDR3 sequence is CSAFDATGFSGNTIYF. CDR3 in DNA: TGCAGTGCTTTCGATGCGACAGGCTTCTCTGGAAACACCATATATTTT.

This clonotype was recorded at least ten times. In DNA, the CDR3 is TGCAGCGTTTATCTAAGCTCCTACGAGCAGTACTTC. This translates into CSVYLSSYEQYF. The V call is TRBV29-1, the J call TRBJ2-7; no clear D. Germline values: CDR1 SQVTM, CDR2 ANQGSEA. This CDR3 spans 12 amino acids. The V gene lost 5 bases and the J gene lost 0 bases, with 8 bases spanning the gap.

This clonotype was detected only a few times. The J gene is TRBJ1-1, the V gene TRBV2; the D is unclear. V was pared by 6 bases and J by 11 bases, with 10 bases between. Looked up from germline, CDR1 is SNHLY and CDR2 is FYNNEI. The length of the CDR3 is 10 residues. CDR3 sequence: CASRDSVAFF. As DNA, the CDR3 is TGTGCCAGCAGGGACTCTGTGGCTTTCTTT.

The gene calls are TRBV11-2 and TRBJ2-1, with D possibly being TRBD2 (5 bases). Matching the DNA end better, TRBJ2-5 makes the J call doubtful. The germline V gene encodes CDR1 SGHAT and CDR2 FQNNGV. The CDR3 is made up of 14 amino acids. The CDR3 bases are TGTGCCAGCAGTTTCCGTGCGGGTGGGGAGACCCAGTACTTC. It encodes CASSFRAGGETQYF.